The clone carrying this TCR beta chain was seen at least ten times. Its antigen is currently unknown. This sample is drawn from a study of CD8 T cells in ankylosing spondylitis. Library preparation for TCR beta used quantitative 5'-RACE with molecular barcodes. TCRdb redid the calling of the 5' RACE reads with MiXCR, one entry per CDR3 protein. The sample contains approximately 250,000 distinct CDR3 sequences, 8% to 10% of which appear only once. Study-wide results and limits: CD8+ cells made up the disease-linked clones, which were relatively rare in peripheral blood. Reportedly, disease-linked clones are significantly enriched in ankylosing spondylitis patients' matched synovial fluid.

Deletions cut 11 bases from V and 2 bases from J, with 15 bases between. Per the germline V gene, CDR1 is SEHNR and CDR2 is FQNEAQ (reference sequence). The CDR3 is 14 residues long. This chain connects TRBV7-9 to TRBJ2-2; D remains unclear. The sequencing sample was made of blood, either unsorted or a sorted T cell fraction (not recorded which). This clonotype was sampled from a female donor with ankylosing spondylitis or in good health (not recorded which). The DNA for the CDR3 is TGTGCCCTCTCTCTACGGCTAAACACCGGGGAGCTGTTTTTT. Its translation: CALSLRLNTGELFF.